This T cell receptor (beta chain) was sequenced for a study of OX40 agonist ivuxolimab in advanced cancers. Clones were read by immunoSEQ multiplex PCR, and TCRdb kept only the in-frame ones, dropping some. The table lists over 75,000 clones, more than 75% of them singletons, with approximately 4.8% in the top ten. Germline V gives CDR1 MNHEY, CDR2 SVGAGI. The CDR3 length is 13 residues. Trimming cost V 4 bases and J 5 bases, with 9 bases left between them. Here the sequenced sample was CD4+ or CD8+ T cells sorted from blood, taken in a trial of the OX40 agonist ivuxolimab. This chain links TRBV6-5 with TRBJ2-1, with D maybe TRBD2 (6 bases). This clonotype originated in an adult with an advanced solid tumor such as melanoma, head and neck, liver or kidney cancer. The CDR3 DNA reads as TGTGCCAGCAGTTTCCGACTAGACAATGAGCAGTTCTTC. Its protein product is CASSFRLDNEQFF.